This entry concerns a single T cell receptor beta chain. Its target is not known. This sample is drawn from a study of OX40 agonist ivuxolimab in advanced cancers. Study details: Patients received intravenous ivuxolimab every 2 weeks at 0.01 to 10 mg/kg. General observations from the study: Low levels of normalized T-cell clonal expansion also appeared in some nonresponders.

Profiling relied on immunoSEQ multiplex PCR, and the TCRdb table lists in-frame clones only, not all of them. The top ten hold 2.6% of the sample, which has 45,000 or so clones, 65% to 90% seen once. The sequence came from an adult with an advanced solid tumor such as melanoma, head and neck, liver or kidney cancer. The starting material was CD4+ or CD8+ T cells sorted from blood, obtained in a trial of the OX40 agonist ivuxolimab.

This chain's CDR3 is CASSLADRAYEQYF. The CDR3 DNA sequence: TGTGCCAGCAGCTTAGCTGACAGGGCGTACGAGCAGTACTTC. The J gene is TRBJ2-7, the V gene TRBV7-9, with TRBD1 matching 7 bases. With 0 bases clipped from V and 4 bases from J, the junction kept 3 bases outside the gene matches. The CDR3 is 14 residues long. The germline CDR1 and CDR2 sequences are SEHNR and FQNEAQ (reference sequence).